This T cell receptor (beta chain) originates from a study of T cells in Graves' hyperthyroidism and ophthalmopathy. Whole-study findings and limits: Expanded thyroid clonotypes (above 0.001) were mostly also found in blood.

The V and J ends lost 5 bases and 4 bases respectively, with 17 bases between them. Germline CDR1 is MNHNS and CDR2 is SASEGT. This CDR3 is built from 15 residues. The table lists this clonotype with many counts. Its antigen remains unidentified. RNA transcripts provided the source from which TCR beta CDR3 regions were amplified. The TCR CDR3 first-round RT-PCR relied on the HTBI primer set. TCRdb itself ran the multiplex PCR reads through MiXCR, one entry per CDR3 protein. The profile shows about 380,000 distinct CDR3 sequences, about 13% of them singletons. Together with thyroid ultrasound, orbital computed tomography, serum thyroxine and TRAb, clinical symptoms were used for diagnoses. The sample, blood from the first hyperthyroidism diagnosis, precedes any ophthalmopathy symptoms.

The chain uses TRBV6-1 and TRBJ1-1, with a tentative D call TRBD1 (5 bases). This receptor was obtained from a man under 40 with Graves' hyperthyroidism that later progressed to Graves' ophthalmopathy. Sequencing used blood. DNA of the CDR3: TGTGCCAGCAGTTACCTGGGGGTCGGTGGCACTGAAGCTTTCTTT. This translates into CASSYLGVGGTEAFF.